The 7 T cell receptor beta chains presented below share a single source sample, sequenced in a study of shared clonotypes between healthy human individuals. Selected positively for CCR7 and CD45RO-negative, naive CD8 cells excluded terminally differentiated effector memory CD45RA+ cells. The protocol was immunoSEQ multiplex PCR, while the TCRdb copy is restricted to in-frame clones and leaves out a portion. In the table there are millions of clones, about 93% of which are singletons. Sequencing used naive CD8+ T cells from PBMCs. These receptors originate from a man between 18 and 29 years old in good health. Some clones in this sample may be carry-over from other donors' samples.

This clone showed up just once. The V and J genes are TRBV9 and TRBJ2-7; tentatively, D is TRBD2 (6 bases). CDR1 and CDR2 (germline): SGDLS, YYNGEE. The CDR3 is 14 amino acids. The V and J ends lost 0 bases and 4 bases respectively, with 11 bases between them. CDR3 coding DNA: TGTGCCAGCAGCGTAGGGGGGGAGCAATACGAGCAGTACTTC. It specifies CASSVGGEQYEQYF.

The rearrangement links TRBV7-9 to TRBJ2-3; 11 positions match TRBD2. The germline V gene has CDR1 SEHNR and CDR2 FQNEAQ (reference sequence). Germline trimming cut 11 bases from V and 1 base from J; bases unmatched to any gene: 5. This CDR3 region has 14 residues. The CDR3 DNA follows: TGTGCCGGTACTAGCGGGAGCCGCACAGATACGCAGTATTTT. It encodes CAGTSGSRTDTQYF.

The chain joins TRBV5-3 to TRBJ2-1, with TRBD2 matching 7 bases. TRBV5-3 is known as an ORF, though its function is uncertain. The CDR3 sequence is 19 residues long. The junction had 23 bases not matched to a gene; V was cut back by 4 bases and J by 7 bases. In nucleotides, the CDR3 is TGTGCCAGAAGCACCCCGTTCCGAAGCGGGACTTCCTTTAGGAATGAGCAGTTCTTC. The encoded protein is CARSTPFRSGTSFRNEQFF.

V is TRBV28 and J is TRBJ1-1, with D perhaps TRBD1 (5 bases). V was cut by 6 bases and J by 2 bases, with 25 bases left in between. Looked up from germline, CDR1 is MDHEN and CDR2 is SYDVKM. The CDR3 runs 18 residues. CDR3 protein: CASSKRRETVTRNTEAFF. Written as DNA, the CDR3 is TGTGCCAGCAGCAAACGACGGGAGACAGTTACGCGCAACACTGAAGCTTTCTTT.

The DNA for the CDR3 is TGTGCCAGCAGTTTAAACAGCGCGAACACTGAAGCTTTCTTT. It codes for CASSLNSANTEAFF. The chain links TRBV28 to TRBJ1-1, with D unclear. The CDR3 is 14 amino acids. Germline V gives CDR1 MDHEN, CDR2 SYDVKM. V was pared by 2 bases and J by 1 base, with 8 bases between.

The chain couples TRBV5-1 to TRBJ1-2, with 11 nucleotides matching TRBD1. The V gene end was trimmed by 5 bases and the J gene end by 6 bases; junction bases not matched to a gene: 3. Germline CDR1 SGHRS, CDR2 YFSETQ. This CDR3 is built from 13 residues. CDR3 nucleotides: TGCGCCAGCAGGACGGGACAGGGGGATGGCTACACCTTC. It encodes CASRTGQGDGYTF.

A few counts support this clone. V and J are TRBV7-9 and TRBJ1-1; the D is unclear. The CDR3 contains 12 residues. Looked up from germline, CDR1 is SEHNR and CDR2 is FQNEAQ (reference sequence). The ends were cut back, 5 bases at V and 0 bases at J, with 4 bases in the middle. DNA of the CDR3: TGTGCCAGCAGCAAGATGAACACTGAAGCTTTCTTT. It translates to CASSKMNTEAFF.